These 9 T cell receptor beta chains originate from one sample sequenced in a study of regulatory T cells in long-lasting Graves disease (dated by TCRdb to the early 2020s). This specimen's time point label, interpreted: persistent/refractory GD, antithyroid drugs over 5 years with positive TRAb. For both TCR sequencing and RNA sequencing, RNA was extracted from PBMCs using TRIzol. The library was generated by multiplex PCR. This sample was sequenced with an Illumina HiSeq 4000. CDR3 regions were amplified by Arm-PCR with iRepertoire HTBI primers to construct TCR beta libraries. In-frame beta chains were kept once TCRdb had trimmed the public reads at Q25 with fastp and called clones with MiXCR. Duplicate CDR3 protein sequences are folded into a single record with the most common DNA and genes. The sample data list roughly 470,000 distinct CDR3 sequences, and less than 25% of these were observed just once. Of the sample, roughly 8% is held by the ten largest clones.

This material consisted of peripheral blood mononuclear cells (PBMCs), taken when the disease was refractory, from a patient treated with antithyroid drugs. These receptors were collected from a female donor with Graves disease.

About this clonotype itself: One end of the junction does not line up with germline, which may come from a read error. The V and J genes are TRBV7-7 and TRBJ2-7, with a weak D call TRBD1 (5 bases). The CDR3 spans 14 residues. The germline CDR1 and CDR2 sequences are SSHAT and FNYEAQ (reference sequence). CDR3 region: CASSLQGEFYEQYF. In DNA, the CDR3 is TGTGCTAGCAGCTTACAAGGGGAATTCTACGAGCAGTACTTC.

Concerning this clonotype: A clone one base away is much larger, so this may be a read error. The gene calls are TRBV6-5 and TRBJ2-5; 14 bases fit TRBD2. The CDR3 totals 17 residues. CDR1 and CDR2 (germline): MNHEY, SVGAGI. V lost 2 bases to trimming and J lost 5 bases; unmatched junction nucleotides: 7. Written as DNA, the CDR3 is TGTGCCAGCAGTTACCCGAGACTAGCGGGAGGGCTGGAGACCCAGTACTTC. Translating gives CASSYPRLAGGLETQYF.

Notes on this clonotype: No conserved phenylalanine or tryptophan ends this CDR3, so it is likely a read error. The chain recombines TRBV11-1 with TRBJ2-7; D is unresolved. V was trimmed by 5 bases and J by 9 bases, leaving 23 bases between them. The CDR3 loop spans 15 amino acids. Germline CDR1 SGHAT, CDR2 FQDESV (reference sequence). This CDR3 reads CASSRRVGPPVGQYL. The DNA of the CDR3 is TGTGCCAGCAGCCGGCGCGTAGGGCCGCCTGTAGGGCAGTACCTC.

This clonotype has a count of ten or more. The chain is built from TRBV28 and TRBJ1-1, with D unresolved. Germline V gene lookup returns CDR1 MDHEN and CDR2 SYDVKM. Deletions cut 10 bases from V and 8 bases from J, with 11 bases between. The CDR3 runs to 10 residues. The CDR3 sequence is CATSFREAFF. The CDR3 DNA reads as TGTGCCACCTCCTTTAGGGAAGCTTTCTTT.

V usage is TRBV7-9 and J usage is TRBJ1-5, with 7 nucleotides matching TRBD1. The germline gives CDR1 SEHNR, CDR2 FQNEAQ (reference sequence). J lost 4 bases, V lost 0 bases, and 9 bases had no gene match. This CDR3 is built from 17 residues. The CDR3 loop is CASSLAQKQGRNQPQHF. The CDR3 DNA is TGTGCCAGCAGCTTAGCGCAGAAACAGGGGAGAAATCAGCCCCAGCATTTT.

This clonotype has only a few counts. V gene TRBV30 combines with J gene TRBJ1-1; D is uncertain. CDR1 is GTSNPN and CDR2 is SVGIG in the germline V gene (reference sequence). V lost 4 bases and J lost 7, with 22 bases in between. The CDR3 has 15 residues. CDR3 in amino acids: CAWTLESSRSDEAFF. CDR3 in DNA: TGTGCCTGGACTCTAGAATCGTCCAGATCGGATGAAGCTTTCTTT.

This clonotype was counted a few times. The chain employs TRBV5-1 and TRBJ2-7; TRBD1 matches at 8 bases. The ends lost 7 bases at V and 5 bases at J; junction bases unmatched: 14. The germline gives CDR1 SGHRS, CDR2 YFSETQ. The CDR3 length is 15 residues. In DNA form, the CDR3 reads TGCGCCAGCCATATTAGCGCAGGGGGCTTGAACGAGCAGTACTTC. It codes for CASHISAGGLNEQYF. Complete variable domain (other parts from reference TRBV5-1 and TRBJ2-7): KAGVTQTPRYLIKTRGQQVTLSCSPISGHRSVSWYQQTPGQGLQFLFEYFSETQRNKGNFPGRFSGRQFSNSRSEMNVSTLELGDSALYLCASHISAGGLNEQYFGPGTRLTVT.

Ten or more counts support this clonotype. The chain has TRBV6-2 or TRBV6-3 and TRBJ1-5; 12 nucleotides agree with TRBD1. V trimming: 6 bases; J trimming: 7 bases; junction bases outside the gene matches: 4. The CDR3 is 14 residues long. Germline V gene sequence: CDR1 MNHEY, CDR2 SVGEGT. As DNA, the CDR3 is TGTGCCAGCAGGGGGACAGGGGGCATCCAGCCCCAGCATTTT. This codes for CASRGTGGIQPQHF.

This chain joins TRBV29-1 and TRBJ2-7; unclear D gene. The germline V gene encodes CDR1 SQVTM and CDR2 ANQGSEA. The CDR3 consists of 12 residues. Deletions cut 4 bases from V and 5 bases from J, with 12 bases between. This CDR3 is CSVGRLSDEQYF. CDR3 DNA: TGCAGCGTTGGGCGGCTCAGCGACGAGCAGTACTTC.